Sequencing of this T cell receptor beta chain was carried out in a study of tumor-infiltrating lymphocytes in primary liver carcinoma. Study-wide points: The overlap of tumor-adjacent and tumor-blood pairs was smaller than that of tumor region pairs.

Priming with a constant-region primer yielded TCR beta cDNA from 500 ng total RNA. Three rounds of nested multiplex PCR with slightly modified ARM-PCR produced TCR beta libraries. It was with TRBV1-TRBV30 forward primers and a C-beta reverse primer that the first two PCR rounds were run, at around 11 cycles each. A single record per CDR3 protein comes from TCRdb applying MiXCR to the multiplex PCR reads. The sample includes more than 95,000 distinct CDR3 sequences, about four fifths of them seen just once. This clonotype has a count of ten or more. The antigen remains unidentified. The V and J ends lost 4 bases and 4 bases respectively, with 13 bases between them. CDR1 is SQVTM, CDR2 ANQGSEA, per germline. The CDR3 extends over 13 amino acids. The source material, roughly 20-31 mg of unsorted bulk tissue, was used to co-extract RNA and DNA.

The V call is TRBV29-1, the J call TRBJ1-2; tentative D call: TRBD1 (5 bases). The sequenced sample was liver tumor tissue from sampling region 3. Noted subset: tumor region T3, left-lateral pole. The sequence was collected from a man between 40 and 49 years old with primary liver carcinoma and hepatitis B virus infection. CDR3 sequence (DNA): TGCAGCGTTGTGGTAGGGGTGAGCTATGGCTACACCTTC. Its protein is CSVVVGVSYGYTF. Complete variable domain (other parts from reference TRBV29-1 and TRBJ1-2): SAVISQKPSRDICQRGTSLTIQCQVDSQVTMMFWYRQQPGQSLTLIATANQGSEATYESGFVIDKFPISRPNLTFSTLTVSNMSPEDSSIYLCSVVVGVSYGYTFGSGTRLTVV.